The next 30 T cell receptor beta chains were all read from a single sample in a study of T cell repertoires in cytomegalovirus infection. From the reads, TCRdb called clonotypes with MiXCR, one entry per CDR3 protein. The sample lists more than 400,000 distinct CDR3 sequences, less than 30% occurring once. Sequenced material: PBMCs. These receptors were obtained from a human donor in good health (CMV status not recorded). Some clones in this sample may be carry-over from other donors' samples.

This chain uses TRBV5-6 with TRBJ2-5; a possible D gene is TRBD2 (6 bases). Trimming pared 4 bases from V and 5 bases from J, leaving 18 bases between. Germline assignment: CDR1 SGHDT and CDR2 YYEEEE. The CDR3 has 15 amino acids. For the CDR3, the DNA is TGTGCCAGCAGCCCCCCCCCAGGAGGGCAGGAGACCCAGTACTTC. Its translation is CASSPPPGGQETQYF.

V is TRBV18 and J is TRBJ1-5; tentatively, D is TRBD1 (6 bases). Trimming pared 3 bases from V and 0 bases from J, leaving 12 bases between. This CDR3 has 16 residues. Germline V gene data show CDR1 as KGHSH and CDR2 as LQKENI. The CDR3 bases are TGTGCCAGCTCACCGCTAGGGGGGGGTAGCAATCAGCCCCAGCATTTT. Protein sequence: CASSPLGGGSNQPQHF.

This clonotype was counted between two and nine times. The rearrangement links TRBV7-9 to TRBJ2-2; D is possibly TRBD2 (6 bases). The V end lost 3 bases, the J end lost 4 bases, and 12 bases lay between the germline ends. The V gene's germline CDR1 is SEHNR and CDR2 FQNEAQ (reference sequence). The CDR3 is 15 residues long. CDR3 nucleotides: TGTGCCAGCAGCTTGACGATTAGCGGCACCGGGGAGCTGTTTTTT. This sequence encodes CASSLTISGTGELFF.

The chain carries TRBV7-4 and TRBJ1-4; a possible D gene is TRBD1 (5 bases). This CDR3 has 13 residues. Germline CDR1 is SGHVT and CDR2 is SQSDAQ. V lost 6 bases and J lost 5, with 10 bases in between. CDR3 amino acids: CASSQGENEKLFF. CDR3 bases: TGTGCCAGCAGTCAGGGCGAGAATGAAAAACTGTTTTTT.

The chain employs TRBV4-2 and TRBJ2-1; 9 bases agree with TRBD2. CDR3 length: 16 amino acids. Germline values: CDR1 LGHNA, CDR2 YNFKEQ. V lost 0 bases, J lost 2 bases, and 2 bases stayed unmatched. This chain's CDR3 is CASSQDASGAYNEQFF. Written as DNA, the CDR3 is TGTGCCAGCAGCCAAGATGCTAGCGGGGCCTACAATGAGCAGTTCTTC.

V usage is TRBV19 and J usage is TRBJ2-1, with 9 bases fitting TRBD2. V was pared by 9 bases and J by 6 bases, with 3 bases of the junction left unmatched. The CDR3 covers 12 residues. CDR1 is LNHDA, CDR2 SQIVND, per germline (reference sequence). The CDR3 nucleotides are TGTGCCAGCGGGGGACTAGCCAATGAGCAGTTCTTC. Translating it yields CASGGLANEQFF.

The chain joins TRBV29-1 to TRBJ2-1; 10 nucleotides agree with TRBD2. V lost 4 bases, J lost 6 bases, and 6 bases stayed unmatched. The CDR3 extends over 14 amino acids. Germline V gene sequence: CDR1 SQVTM, CDR2 ANQGSEA. The DNA for the CDR3 is TGCAGCGTTGTGTCTAGCGGGAGTTTCAATGAGCAGTTCTTC. It specifies CSVVSSGSFNEQFF.

This clonotype was recorded many times. This rearrangement joins TRBV5-6 to TRBJ2-5, with D perhaps TRBD1 or TRBD2 (5 bases each). This CDR3 has 16 amino acids. Looked up from germline, CDR1 is SGHDT and CDR2 is YYEEEE. Trimming removed 0 bases at V and 4 bases at J, with 16 bases between. The CDR3 region is CASSLDVRARGETQYF. Written as DNA, the CDR3 is TGTGCCAGCAGCTTGGATGTGAGGGCTAGGGGAGAGACCCAGTACTTC.

This clonotype occurred a few times. The chain couples TRBV12-3 or TRBV12-4 to TRBJ2-3; 11 bases are shared with TRBD2. The CDR3 length is 15 residues. Unmatched junction bases numbered 6, after V lost 7 bases and J lost 3 bases. The CDR3, as DNA: TGTGCCAGCATTGATCTAGCGGGAGGTACAGATACGCAGTATTTT. Protein product: CASIDLAGGTDTQYF.

This clonotype was observed a few times. As DNA, the CDR3 is TGTGCCAGCAGTTTAGCGCTACCCCAGGGGGGCACTGAAGCTTTCTTT. Its protein is CASSLALPQGGTEAFF. The chain uses TRBV12-3 or TRBV12-4 and TRBJ1-1; 7 nucleotides agree with TRBD1. CDR3 size: 16 residues. J lost 4 bases, V lost 0 bases, and 8 bases had no gene match.

CDR3 nucleotides: TGTGCCTGGAGTCGGACTAGCGGGATCTATGCAGATACGCAGTATTTT. Translating gives CAWSRTSGIYADTQYF. This chain uses TRBV30 with TRBJ2-3; TRBD2 matches 12 bases. Trimming cost V 2 bases and J 4 bases; bases outside gene matches: 7. In germline, CDR1 is GTSNPN, CDR2 SVGIG (reference sequence). The CDR3 is 16 amino acids.

This clonotype has at least ten counts. The V and J genes are TRBV7-2 and TRBJ2-3; 14 nucleotides line up with TRBD2. The germline V gene has CDR1 SGHTA and CDR2 FQGNSA. After removal of 5 bases from V and 5 bases from J, the junction contained 9 bases not matched to a gene. CDR3 length: 17 amino acids. CDR3 loop: CASSMGGGTSGRDTQYF. CDR3 in DNA: TGTGCCAGCAGCATGGGAGGGGGGACTAGCGGGAGAGATACGCAGTATTTT.

This clonotype was counted ten times or more. V gene TRBV4-1 combines with J gene TRBJ2-5; 7 nucleotides agree with TRBD2. V trimming: 0 bases; J trimming: 1 base; junction bases outside the gene matches: 8. The CDR3 totals 17 residues. The germline CDR1 and CDR2 sequences are MGHRA and YSYEKL. For the CDR3, the DNA is TGCGCCAGCAGCCAAGAAGGGAGCGGGACTATCCAAGAGACCCAGTACTTC. It yields the protein CASSQEGSGTIQETQYF.

V usage is TRBV30 and J usage is TRBJ1-1; D may be TRBD1 (5 bases). Trimming took off 0 bases at V and 4 bases at J, with 15 bases between the two ends. The CDR3 loop spans 15 amino acids. In germline, CDR1 is GTSNPN, CDR2 SVGIG (reference sequence). In nucleotides, the CDR3 is TGTGCCTGGAGTGTATGGTCGTCAGGGACCACTGAAGCTTTCTTT. As protein: CAWSVWSSGTTEAFF. Drawing the rest from reference TRBV30 and TRBJ1-1, the complete variable domain is SQTIHQWPATLVQPVGSPLSLECTVEGTSNPNLYWYRQAAGRGLQLLFYSVGIGQISSEVPQNLSASRPQDRQFILSSKKLLLSDSGFYLCAWSVWSSGTTEAFFGQGTRLTVV.

This clonotype was observed a handful of times. The chain carries TRBV7-8 and TRBJ1-2, with D tentatively TRBD1 (6 bases). Between the trimmed V and J ends, which lost 5 bases and 11 bases, there was a span of 21 bases. This CDR3 is built from 14 residues. Looked up from germline, CDR1 is SGHVS and CDR2 is FQNEAQ. The DNA for the CDR3 is TGTGCCAGCAGCCAAGAGGACCAGGGGAGACCATACACCTTC. Translated: CASSQEDQGRPYTF. The full variable domain, completed using reference TRBV7-8 and TRBJ1-2, is GAGVSQSPRYKVAKRGQDVALRCDPISGHVSLFWYQQALGQGPEFLTYFQNEAQLDKSGLPSDRFFAERPEGSVSTLKIQRTQQEDSAVYLCASSQEDQGRPYTFGSGTRLTVV.

The rearrangement links TRBV27 to TRBJ1-3; D possibly corresponds to TRBD1 (6 bases). V was pared by 0 bases and J by 0 bases, with 12 bases between. This CDR3 spans 17 amino acids. Germline V lookup: CDR1 MNHEY, CDR2 SMNVEV (reference sequence). The CDR3 coding sequence is TGTGCCAGCAGTTTATCGCCAGGAGGGGGCTCTGGAAACACCATATATTTT. Translating gives CASSLSPGGGSGNTIYF.

This clonotype was detected many times. CDR3 bases: TGTGCCAGCAGCTATTCCGGGACAGGGAGCAAAAACCTCTCCTACGAGCAGTACGTC. This translates into CASSYSGTGSKNLSYEQYV. The V call is TRBV7-2, the J call TRBJ2-7; 9 bases match TRBD1. Trimming at V came to 4 bases and at J to 0 bases, leaving 16 bases not matched to a gene. CDR1 SGHTA and CDR2 FQGNSA come from the germline V gene. This CDR3 has 19 residues.

This clonotype was found a few times. In DNA, the CDR3 is TGCAGCGTTATTGAACAGGTATACAATGAGCAGTTCTTC. Encoded protein: CSVIEQVYNEQFF. This chain uses TRBV29-1 with TRBJ2-1; tentatively, D is TRBD1 (5 bases). The germline gives CDR1 SQVTM, CDR2 ANQGSEA. The CDR3 length is 13 residues. Deletions cut 5 bases from V and 4 bases from J, with 12 bases between.

This clonotype was found many times. The V gene is TRBV7-2, the J gene TRBJ2-5, with 13 bases fitting TRBD2. Per the germline V gene, CDR1 is SGHTA and CDR2 is FQGNSA. CDR3 length: 15 residues. Trimming cost V 3 bases and J 5 bases; bases outside gene matches: 3. The CDR3 DNA follows: TGTGCCAGCAGCTTCCCGACTAGCGGGGGGGAGACCCAGTACTTC. Amino acids: CASSFPTSGGETQYF.

This chain uses TRBV5-1 with TRBJ2-1; tentative D call: TRBD1 (6 bases). The V gene's germline CDR1 is SGHRS and CDR2 YFSETQ. V was shortened by 2 bases and J by 10 bases, with 16 bases between the two germline ends. The CDR3 runs 14 residues. CDR3 sequence: CASSFTLFGTEQFF. The CDR3 nucleotides are TGCGCCAGCAGCTTCACCCTGTTCGGGACAGAGCAGTTCTTC.

This chain uses TRBV11-2 with TRBJ2-5; tentative D call: TRBD2 (5 bases). V lost 6 bases, J lost 5 bases, and 16 bases lay in between. The CDR3 extends over 14 amino acids. Looked up from germline, CDR1 is SGHAT and CDR2 is FQNNGV. CDR3 region: CASRTPGSKETQYF. Written as DNA, the CDR3 is TGTGCCAGCAGGACCCCGGGGAGTAAGGAGACCCAGTACTTC.

The chain links TRBV7-8 to TRBJ1-6, with D hard to call. The germline V and J ends were trimmed by 8 bases and 8 bases, with 16 bases remaining between them. This CDR3 is built from 14 residues. Germline assignment: CDR1 SGHVS and CDR2 FQNEAQ. As DNA, the CDR3 is TGTGCCAGCGGCTCGCGTGCCTCGTATTCACCCCTCCACTTT. Its translation is CASGSRASYSPLHF. The whole variable domain, filled in from reference TRBV7-8 and TRBJ1-6, reads GAGVSQSPRYKVAKRGQDVALRCDPISGHVSLFWYQQALGQGPEFLTYFQNEAQLDKSGLPSDRFFAERPEGSVSTLKIQRTQQEDSAVYLCASGSRASYSPLHFGNGTRLTVT.

This clonotype has only a few counts. The V gene is TRBV5-4, the J gene TRBJ2-1, with 8 bases fitting TRBD2. CDR1 is SGHNT, CDR2 YYREEE, per germline (reference sequence). This CDR3 spans 14 amino acids. The ends lost 3 bases at V and 7 bases at J; junction bases unmatched: 6. CDR3 coding DNA: TGTGCCAGCAGCTCCGCCGGGACTAGAAATGAGCAGTTCTTC. This sequence encodes CASSSAGTRNEQFF.

This clonotype came up many times. This chain uses TRBV2 with TRBJ1-1; D possibly corresponds to TRBD1 (5 bases). Germline V gene sequence: CDR1 SNHLY, CDR2 FYNNEI. The CDR3 extends over 16 amino acids. V was cut by 6 bases and J by 0 bases, with 17 bases left in between. The CDR3 DNA follows: TGTGCCAGCAGGCTTGACAGACCCTCGATGAACACTGAAGCTTTCTTT. Amino acid sequence: CASRLDRPSMNTEAFF.

To note about this clonotype: Since the CDR3 does not end with the conserved phenylalanine or tryptophan, this likely comes from a read error. The rearrangement links TRBV19 to TRBJ1-1, with 7 nucleotides matching TRBD1. V was pared by 3 bases and J by 1 base, with 8 bases of the junction left unmatched. Germline V gene data show CDR1 as LNHDA and CDR2 as SQIVND (reference sequence). The CDR3 sequence is 16 residues long. Here the CDR3 reads CASSIYGDSSNTEAFL. As DNA, the CDR3 is TGTGCCAGTAGTATTTATGGGGACAGTTCGAACACTGAAGCTTTCCTT.

This clonotype was seen at least ten times. The V gene is TRBV7-9, the J gene TRBJ2-5, with unresolved D. Germline CDR1 is SEHNR and CDR2 is FQNEAQ (reference sequence). Trimming shortened V by 0 bases and J by 1 base, and 9 bases separated the two germline ends. This CDR3 region has 15 residues. The CDR3 DNA reads as TGTGCCAGCAGCTTAGCGTTGCGAGCCCAAGAGACCCAGTACTTC. It yields the protein CASSLALRAQETQYF.

This clonotype turned up a few times. The chain is built from TRBV28 and TRBJ2-7; possible D gene TRBD1, 7 bases. The CDR3 extends over 14 amino acids. Germline loops: CDR1 MDHEN, CDR2 SYDVKM. The V end was cut by 4 bases, the J end by 9 bases, with 19 bases between. The CDR3 DNA reads TGTGCCAGCAGTTCGCGGGGACAGTTTCGGGTGCAGTACTTC. It specifies CASSSRGQFRVQYF.

A few counts support this clonotype. V is TRBV7-2 and J is TRBJ1-1, with TRBD1 matching over 8 bases. The trim removed 4 bases at V and 5 bases at J, leaving 6 bases unmatched. Germline loops: CDR1 SGHTA, CDR2 FQGNSA. The CDR3 is made up of 14 amino acids. In DNA, the CDR3 is TGTGCCAGCAGCTACGACAGGGGTAGGACTGAAGCTTTCTTT. Its protein product is CASSYDRGRTEAFF.

The chain recombines TRBV7-2 with TRBJ2-2; D is undetermined. The CDR3 spans 16 residues. Germline CDR1 reads SGHTA; CDR2 reads FQGNSA. The V end was cut by 1 base, the J end by 7 bases, with 16 bases between. CDR3 sequence reads: CASSLELPLGHGELFF. CDR3 coding DNA: TGTGCCAGCAGCTTAGAACTACCACTCGGGCACGGGGAGCTGTTTTTT.

V usage is TRBV7-9 and J usage is TRBJ2-1; D is tentatively TRBD1 or TRBD2 (5 bases each). Per the germline V gene, CDR1 is SEHNR and CDR2 is FQNEAQ (reference sequence). This CDR3 has 15 amino acids. Trimming took 8 bases from V and 3 from J, leaving 17 bases between them. The CDR3 here is CASGLEGSGYNEQFF. CDR3 DNA: TGTGCCAGCGGCCTAGAGGGGAGCGGCTACAATGAGCAGTTCTTC.